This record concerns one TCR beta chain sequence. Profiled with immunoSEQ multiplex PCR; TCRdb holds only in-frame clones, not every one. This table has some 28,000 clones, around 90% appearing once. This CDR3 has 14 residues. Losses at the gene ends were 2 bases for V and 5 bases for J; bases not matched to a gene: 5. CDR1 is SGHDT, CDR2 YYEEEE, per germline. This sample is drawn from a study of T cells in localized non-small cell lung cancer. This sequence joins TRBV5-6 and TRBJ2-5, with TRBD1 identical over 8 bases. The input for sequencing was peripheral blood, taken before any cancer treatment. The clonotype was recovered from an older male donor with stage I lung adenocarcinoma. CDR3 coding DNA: TGTGCCAGCAGCTTAAAGTCAGGGGGCGAGACCCAGTACTTC. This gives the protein CASSLKSGGETQYF.